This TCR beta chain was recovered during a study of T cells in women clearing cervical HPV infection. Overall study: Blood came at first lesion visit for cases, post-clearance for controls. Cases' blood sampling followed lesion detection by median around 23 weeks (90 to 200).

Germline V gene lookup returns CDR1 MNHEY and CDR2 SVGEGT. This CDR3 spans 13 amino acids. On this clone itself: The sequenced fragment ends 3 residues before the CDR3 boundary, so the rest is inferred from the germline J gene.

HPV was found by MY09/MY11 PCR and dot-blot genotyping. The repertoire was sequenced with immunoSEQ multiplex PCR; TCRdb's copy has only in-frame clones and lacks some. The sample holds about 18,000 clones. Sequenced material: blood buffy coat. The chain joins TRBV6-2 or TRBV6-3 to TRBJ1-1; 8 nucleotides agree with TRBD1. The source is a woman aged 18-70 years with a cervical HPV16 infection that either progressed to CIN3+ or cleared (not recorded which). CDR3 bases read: TGTGCCAGCAGTTACTACCGGGACAGGCCA. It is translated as CASSYYRDRP. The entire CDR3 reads CASSYYRDRPAFF.